The rows below give T cell receptor beta chains drawn from one sample of a study of blood T cell repertoires in COVID-19. The repertoire was sequenced with immunoSEQ multiplex PCR; TCRdb's copy has only in-frame clones and lacks some. The data show about 28,000 clones, roughly nine tenths seen once. The sequencing input was peripheral blood. The receptors derive from a human donor with acute or convalescent COVID-19. The donor label of this sample is uncertain. The conserved cysteine and the conserved F or W are not part of the CDR3 here. The size entry is marked missing in some rows and otherwise reads once, few, many or a size class.

>many|TRBJ1-2|TRBV2
ASSVGGYGYT
>-|TRBJ1-1|TRBV28
ASSIKQGREAF
>-|TRBJ1-6|TRBV9
ASSGTGDVRSPLH
>-|TRBJ2-1|TRBV7-2
ASSLAQGSYNEQF
>-|TRBJ2-7|TRBV5-4
ASSPGTGYSYEQY
>-|TRBJ2-7|TRBV11-2
ASSLAADLYEQY
>-|TRBJ2-6|TRBV12-3/TRBV12-4
ASTNSGANVLT
>-|TRBJ2-1|TRBV7-9
ASSTSGTSGSYEQF
>-|TRBJ1-3|TRBV7-2
ASSKDRGISGNTIY
>-|TRBJ2-2|TRBV7-6
ASSLSLAGPRVTGELF
>-|TRBJ1-2|TRBV29-1
SVDYGDYGYT
>few|TRBJ1-6|TRBV12-3/TRBV12-4
ASRPGGSPLH
>-|TRBJ2-3|TRBV18
ASSPIGDTDTQY
>-|TRBJ1-4|TRBV10-2
ASSDPAGVTNEKLF
>few|TRBJ2-4|TRBV2
ASSQTGHNEILAKNIQY
>-|TRBJ1-2|TRBV9
ASSVDHTGLQDYGYT
>-|TRBJ2-7|TRBV3-1/TRBV3-2
ASSQDLRGSAYEQY
>-|TRBJ2-3|TRBV4-3
ASSQESDRGVRDTQY
>-|TRBJ1-2|TRBV11-2
ASSLGSVNYGYT
>once|TRBJ1-5|TRBV28
ASRSVNQPQH
>-|TRBJ1-6|TRBV5-1
ASSPGTGLNSPLH
>-|TRBJ1-2|TRBV5-4
ASSLTGGGGYT
>-|TRBJ2-3|TRBV5-1
ASSWRTGLDTQY
>-|TRBJ2-2|TRBV5-1
ASSAFGTSTGELF
>-|TRBJ2-5|TRBV7-3
ASSQNGLAQETQY
>-|TRBJ1-2|TRBV24-1
ATSDHSGGGYGYT
>-|TRBJ2-5|TRBV19
ASRTTGGIGETQY
>-|TRBJ2-2|TRBV7-2
ASSLGQGAGELF
>-|TRBJ2-7|TRBV5-1
ASSFGGSNYEQY